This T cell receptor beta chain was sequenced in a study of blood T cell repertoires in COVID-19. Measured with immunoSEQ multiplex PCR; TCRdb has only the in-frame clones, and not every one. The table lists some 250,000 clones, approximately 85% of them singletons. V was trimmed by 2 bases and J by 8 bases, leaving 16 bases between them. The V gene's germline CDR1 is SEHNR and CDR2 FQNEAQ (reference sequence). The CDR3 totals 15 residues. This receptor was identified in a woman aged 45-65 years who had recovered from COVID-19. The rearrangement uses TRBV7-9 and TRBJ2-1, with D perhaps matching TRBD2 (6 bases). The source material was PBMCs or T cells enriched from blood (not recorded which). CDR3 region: CASSLIRGNPYEQFF. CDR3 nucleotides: TGTGCCAGCAGCTTAATCCGCGGGAATCCCTATGAGCAGTTCTTC.